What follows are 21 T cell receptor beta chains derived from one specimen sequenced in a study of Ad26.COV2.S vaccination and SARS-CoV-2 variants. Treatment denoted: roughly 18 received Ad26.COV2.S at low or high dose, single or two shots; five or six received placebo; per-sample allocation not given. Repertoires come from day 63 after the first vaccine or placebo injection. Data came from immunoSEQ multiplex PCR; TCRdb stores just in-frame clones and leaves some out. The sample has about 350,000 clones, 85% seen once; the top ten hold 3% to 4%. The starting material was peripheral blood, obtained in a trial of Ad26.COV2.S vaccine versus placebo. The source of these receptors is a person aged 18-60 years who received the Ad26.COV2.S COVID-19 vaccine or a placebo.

CDR3 amino acids: CASSSLAGAARNEQFF. CDR3 bases: TGTGCCAGCAGTTCGCTAGCGGGAGCCGCTCGCAATGAGCAGTTCTTC. V is TRBV27 and J is TRBJ2-1; 10 nucleotides match TRBD2. CDR1 and CDR2 from the germline V gene are MNHEY and SMNVEV (reference sequence). The CDR3 loop spans 16 amino acids. V gave up 4 bases and J gave up 6 bases; unmatched junction bases: 9.

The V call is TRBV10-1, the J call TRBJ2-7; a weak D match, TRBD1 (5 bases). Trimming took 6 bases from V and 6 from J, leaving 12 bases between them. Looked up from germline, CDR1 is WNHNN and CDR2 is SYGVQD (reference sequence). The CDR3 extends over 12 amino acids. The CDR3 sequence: CASRNQGGEQYF. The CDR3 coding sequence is TGCGCCAGCAGGAACCAGGGCGGCGAGCAGTACTTC.

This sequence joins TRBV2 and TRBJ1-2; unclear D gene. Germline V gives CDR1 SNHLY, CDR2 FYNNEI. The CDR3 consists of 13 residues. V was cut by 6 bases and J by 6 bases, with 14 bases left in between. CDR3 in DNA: TGTGCCAGCAGGGACCAAATCGTGGATGGCTACACCTTC. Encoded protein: CASRDQIVDGYTF.

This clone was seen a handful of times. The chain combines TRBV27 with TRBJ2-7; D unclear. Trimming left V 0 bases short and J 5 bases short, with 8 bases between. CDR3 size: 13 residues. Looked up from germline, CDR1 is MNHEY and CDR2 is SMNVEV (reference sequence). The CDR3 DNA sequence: TGTGCCAGCAGTTTATCGAGCCCAAACGAGCAGTACTTC. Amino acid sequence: CASSLSSPNEQYF.

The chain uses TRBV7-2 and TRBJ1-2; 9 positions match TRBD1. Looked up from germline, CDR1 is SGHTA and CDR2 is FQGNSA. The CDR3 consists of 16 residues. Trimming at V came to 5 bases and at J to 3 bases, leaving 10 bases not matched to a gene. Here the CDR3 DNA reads TGTGCCAGCAGCCCAAACGGACAGGGGTTGGACTATGGCTACACCTTC. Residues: CASSPNGQGLDYGYTF.

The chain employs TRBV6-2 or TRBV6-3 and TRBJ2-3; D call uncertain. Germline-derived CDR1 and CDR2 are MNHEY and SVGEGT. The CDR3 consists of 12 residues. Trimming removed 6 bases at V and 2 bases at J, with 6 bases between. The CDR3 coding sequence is TGTGCCAGCAGCTTCAACACAGATACGCAGTATTTT. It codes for CASSFNTDTQYF.

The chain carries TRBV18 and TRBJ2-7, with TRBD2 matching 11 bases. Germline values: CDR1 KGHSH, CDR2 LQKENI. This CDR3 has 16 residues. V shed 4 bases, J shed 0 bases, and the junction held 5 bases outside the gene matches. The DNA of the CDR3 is TGTGCCAGCTCACAAGGGACTAGCGGATACTCCTACGAGCAGTACTTC. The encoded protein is CASSQGTSGYSYEQYF. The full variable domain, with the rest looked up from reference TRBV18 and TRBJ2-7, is NAGVMQNPRHLVRRRGQEARLRCSPMKGHSHVYWYRQLPEEGLKFMVYLQKENIIDESGMPKERFSAEFPKEGPSILRIQQVVRGDSAAYFCASSQGTSGYSYEQYFGPGTRLTVT.

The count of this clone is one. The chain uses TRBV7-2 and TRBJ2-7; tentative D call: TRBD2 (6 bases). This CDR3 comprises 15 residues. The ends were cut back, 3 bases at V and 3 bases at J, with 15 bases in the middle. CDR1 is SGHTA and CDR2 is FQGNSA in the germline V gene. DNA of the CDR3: TGTGCCAGCAGCTTGGCGGGGTCGTTGGACTACGAGCAGTACTTC. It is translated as CASSLAGSLDYEQYF.

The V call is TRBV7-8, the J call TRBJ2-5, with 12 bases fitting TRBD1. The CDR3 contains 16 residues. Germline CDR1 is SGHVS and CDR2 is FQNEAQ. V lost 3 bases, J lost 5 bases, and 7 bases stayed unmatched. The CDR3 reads CASSLLGTGGGETQYF. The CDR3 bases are TGTGCCAGCAGCTTGCTCGGGACAGGGGGCGGTGAGACCCAGTACTTC.

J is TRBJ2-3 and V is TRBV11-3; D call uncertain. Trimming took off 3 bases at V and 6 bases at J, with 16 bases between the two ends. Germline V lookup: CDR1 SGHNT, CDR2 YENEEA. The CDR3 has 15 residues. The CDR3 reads CASSFGRNTMDTQYF. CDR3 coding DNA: TGTGCCAGCAGCTTCGGTAGGAACACGATGGATACGCAGTATTTT.

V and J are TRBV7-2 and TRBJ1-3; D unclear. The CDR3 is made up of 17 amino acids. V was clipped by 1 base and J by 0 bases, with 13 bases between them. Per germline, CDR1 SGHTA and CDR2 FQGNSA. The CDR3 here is CASSLDAGTFSGNTIYF. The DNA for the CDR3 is TGTGCCAGCAGCTTAGATGCCGGCACCTTCTCTGGAAACACCATATATTTT.

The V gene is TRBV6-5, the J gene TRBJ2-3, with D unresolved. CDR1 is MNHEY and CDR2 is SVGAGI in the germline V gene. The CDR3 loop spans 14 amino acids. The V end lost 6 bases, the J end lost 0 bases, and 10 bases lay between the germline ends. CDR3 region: CASSARLSTDTQYF. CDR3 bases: TGTGCCAGCAGCGCGAGGTTAAGCACAGATACGCAGTATTTT.

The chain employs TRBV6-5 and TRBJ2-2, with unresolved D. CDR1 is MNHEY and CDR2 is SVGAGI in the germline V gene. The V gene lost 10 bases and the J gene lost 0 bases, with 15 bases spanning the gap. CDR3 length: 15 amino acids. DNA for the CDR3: TGTGCCAATCACCGCGAGACGGCGAACACCGGGGAGCTGTTTTTT. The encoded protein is CANHRETANTGELFF.

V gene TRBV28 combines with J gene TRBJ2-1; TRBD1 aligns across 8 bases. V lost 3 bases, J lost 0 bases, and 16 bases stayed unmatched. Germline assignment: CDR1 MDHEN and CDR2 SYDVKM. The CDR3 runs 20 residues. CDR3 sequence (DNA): TGTGCCAGCAGTTTGAGGGGGACAGGAGTGTGGTTTGACTCCTACAATGAGCAGTTCTTC. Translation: CASSLRGTGVWFDSYNEQFF.

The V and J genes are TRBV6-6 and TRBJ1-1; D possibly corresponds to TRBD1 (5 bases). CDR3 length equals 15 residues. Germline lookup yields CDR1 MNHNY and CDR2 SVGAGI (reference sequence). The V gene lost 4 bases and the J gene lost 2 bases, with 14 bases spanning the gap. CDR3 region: CASSSQQDLNTEAFF. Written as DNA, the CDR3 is TGTGCCAGCAGTTCCCAACAGGATCTCAACACTGAAGCTTTCTTT.

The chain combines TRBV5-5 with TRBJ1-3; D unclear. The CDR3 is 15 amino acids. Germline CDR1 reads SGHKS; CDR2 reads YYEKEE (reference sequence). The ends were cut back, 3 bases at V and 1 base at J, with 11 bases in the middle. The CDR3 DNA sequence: TGTGCCAGCAGCTCTGCAGACTGGTCTGGAAACACCATATATTTT. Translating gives CASSSADWSGNTIYF. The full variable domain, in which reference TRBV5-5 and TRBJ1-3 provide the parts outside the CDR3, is DAGVTQSPTHLIKTRGQQVTLRCSPISGHKSVSWYQQVLGQGPQFIFQYYEKEERGRGNFPDRFSARQFPNYSSELNVNALLLGDSALYLCASSSADWSGNTIYFGEGSWLTVV.

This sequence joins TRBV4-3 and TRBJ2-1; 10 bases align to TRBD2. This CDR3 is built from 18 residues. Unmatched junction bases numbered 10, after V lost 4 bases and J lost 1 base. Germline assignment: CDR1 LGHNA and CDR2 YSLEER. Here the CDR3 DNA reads TGCGCCAGCAGCCCTCGAATAGCGGGAGGTATGTCCTACAATGAGCAGTTCTTC. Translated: CASSPRIAGGMSYNEQFF.

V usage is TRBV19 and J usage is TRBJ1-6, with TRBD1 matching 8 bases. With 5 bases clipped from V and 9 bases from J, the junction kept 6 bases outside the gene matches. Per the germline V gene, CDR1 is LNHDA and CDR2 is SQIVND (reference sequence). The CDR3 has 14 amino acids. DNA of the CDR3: TGTGCCAGTAGTTTGGACAGGGCCAGTTCACCCCTCCACTTT. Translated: CASSLDRASSPLHF.

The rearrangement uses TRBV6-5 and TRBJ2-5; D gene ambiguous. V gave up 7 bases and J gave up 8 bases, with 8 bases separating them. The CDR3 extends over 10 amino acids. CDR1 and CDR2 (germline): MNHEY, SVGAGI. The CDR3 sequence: CASNLGTQYF. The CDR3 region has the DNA TGTGCCAGCAACCTCGGTACCCAGTACTTC.

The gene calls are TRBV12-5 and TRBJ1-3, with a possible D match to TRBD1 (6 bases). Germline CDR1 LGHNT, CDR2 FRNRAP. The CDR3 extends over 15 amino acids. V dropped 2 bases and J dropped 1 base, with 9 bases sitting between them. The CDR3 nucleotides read TGTGCTAGTGGTTTGTTACAGGGTTCTGGAAACACCATATATTTT. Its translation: CASGLLQGSGNTIYF.

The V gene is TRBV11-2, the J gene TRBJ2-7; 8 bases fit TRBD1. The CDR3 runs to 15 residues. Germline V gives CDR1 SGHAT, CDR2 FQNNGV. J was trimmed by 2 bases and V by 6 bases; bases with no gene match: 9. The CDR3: CASRIGQGNPYEQYF. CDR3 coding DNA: TGTGCCAGCAGGATCGGACAGGGTAACCCCTACGAGCAGTACTTC.